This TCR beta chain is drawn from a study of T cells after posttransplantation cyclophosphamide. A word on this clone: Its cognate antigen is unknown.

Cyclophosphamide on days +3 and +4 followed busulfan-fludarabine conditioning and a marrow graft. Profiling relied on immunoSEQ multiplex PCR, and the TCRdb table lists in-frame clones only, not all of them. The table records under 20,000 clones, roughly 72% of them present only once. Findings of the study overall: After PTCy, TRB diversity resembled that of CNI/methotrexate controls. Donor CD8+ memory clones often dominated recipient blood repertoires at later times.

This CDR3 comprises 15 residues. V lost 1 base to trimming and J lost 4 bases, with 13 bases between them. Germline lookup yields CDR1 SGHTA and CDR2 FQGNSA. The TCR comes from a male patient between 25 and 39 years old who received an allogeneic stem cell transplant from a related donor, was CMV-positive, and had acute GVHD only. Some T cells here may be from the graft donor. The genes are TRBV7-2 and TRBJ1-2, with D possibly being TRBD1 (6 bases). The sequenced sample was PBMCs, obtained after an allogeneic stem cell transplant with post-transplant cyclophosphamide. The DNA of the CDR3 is TGTGCCAGCAGCTTAGAGGACAGACTCAGCTATGGCTACACCTTC. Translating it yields CASSLEDRLSYGYTF.